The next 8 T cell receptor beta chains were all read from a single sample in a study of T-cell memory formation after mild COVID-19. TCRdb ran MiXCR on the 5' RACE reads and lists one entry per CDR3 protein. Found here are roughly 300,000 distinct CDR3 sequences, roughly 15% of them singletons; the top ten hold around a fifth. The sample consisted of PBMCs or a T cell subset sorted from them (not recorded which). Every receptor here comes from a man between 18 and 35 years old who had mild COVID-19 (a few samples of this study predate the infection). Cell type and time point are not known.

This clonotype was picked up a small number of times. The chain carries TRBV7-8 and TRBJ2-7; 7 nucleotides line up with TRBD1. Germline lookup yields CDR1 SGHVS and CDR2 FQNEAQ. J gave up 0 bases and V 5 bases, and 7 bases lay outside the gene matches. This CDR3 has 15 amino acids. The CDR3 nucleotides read TGTGCCAGCAGCCCGGAGGCAGGGGGCTCCTACGAGCAGTACGTC. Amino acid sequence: CASSPEAGGSYEQYV.

Here the CDR3 DNA reads TGCAGTGCTCAATTTAGCGGGGGGGCCTACGAGCAGTACTTC. Translated, it gives CSAQFSGGAYEQYF. The rearrangement links TRBV20-1 to TRBJ2-7; 11 bases agree with TRBD2. There are 14 residues in the CDR3. In germline, CDR1 is DFQATT, CDR2 SNEGSKA (reference sequence). The trim removed 5 bases at V and 2 bases at J, leaving 5 bases unmatched.

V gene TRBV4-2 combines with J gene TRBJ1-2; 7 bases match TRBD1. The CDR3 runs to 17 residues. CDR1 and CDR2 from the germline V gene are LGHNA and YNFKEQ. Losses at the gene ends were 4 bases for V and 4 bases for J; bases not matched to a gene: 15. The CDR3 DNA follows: TGTGCCAGCAGCCCGGGGGGCAGGGGGTGTTTAGGCTATGGCTACACCTTC. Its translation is CASSPGGRGCLGYGYTF.

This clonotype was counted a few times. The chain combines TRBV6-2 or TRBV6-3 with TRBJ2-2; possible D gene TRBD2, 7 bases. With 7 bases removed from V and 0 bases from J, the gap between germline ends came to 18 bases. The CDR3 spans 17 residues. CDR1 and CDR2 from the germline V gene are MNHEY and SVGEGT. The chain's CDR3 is CASKSRGAGSNTGELFF. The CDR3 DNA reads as TGTGCCAGCAAATCCCGGGGGGCCGGGTCGAACACCGGGGAGCTGTTTTTT.

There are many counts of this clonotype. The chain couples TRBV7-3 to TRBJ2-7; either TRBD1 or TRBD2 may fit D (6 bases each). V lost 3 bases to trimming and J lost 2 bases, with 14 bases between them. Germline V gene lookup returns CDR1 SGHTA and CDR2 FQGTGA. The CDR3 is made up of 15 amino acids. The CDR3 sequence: CASSLRGGLTYEQYV. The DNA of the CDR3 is TGTGCCAGCAGCTTGCGAGGGGGGCTGACCTACGAGCAGTACGTC.

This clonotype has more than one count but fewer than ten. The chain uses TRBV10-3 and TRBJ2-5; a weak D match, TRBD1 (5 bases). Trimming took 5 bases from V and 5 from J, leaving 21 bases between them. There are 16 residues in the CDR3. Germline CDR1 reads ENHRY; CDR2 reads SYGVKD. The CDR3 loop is CAISHRPDRAVETQYF. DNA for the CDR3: TGTGCCATCAGTCATAGACCTGACAGAGCTGTGGAGACCCAGTACTTC.

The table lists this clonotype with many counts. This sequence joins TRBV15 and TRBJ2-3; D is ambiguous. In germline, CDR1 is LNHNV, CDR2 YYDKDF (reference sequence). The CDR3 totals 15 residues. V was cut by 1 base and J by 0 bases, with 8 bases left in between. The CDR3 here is CATSRGPTSTDTQYF. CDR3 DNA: TGTGCCACCAGCAGAGGTCCTACTAGCACAGATACGCAGTATTTT.

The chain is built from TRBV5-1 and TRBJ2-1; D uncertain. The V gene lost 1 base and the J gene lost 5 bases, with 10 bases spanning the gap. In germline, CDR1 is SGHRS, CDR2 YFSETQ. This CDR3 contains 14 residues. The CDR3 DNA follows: TGCGCCAGCAGCTTGATAGCAGAGGACAATGAGCAGTTCTTC. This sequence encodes CASSLIAEDNEQFF.